This T cell receptor (beta chain) was found in a study of radiotherapy plus CTLA-4 blockade in lung cancer. At the level of the study: There were objective responses in 18% of patients, and over 25% had disease control.

Trimming took 0 bases from V and 5 from J, leaving 13 bases between them. Germline values: CDR1 GTSNPN, CDR2 SVGIG (reference sequence). The CDR3 has 14 residues. TCRdb's copy holds only in-frame clones and misses some; the assay was immunoSEQ multiplex PCR. The sample lists about 97,000 clones; approximately 74% were seen once. The chain employs TRBV30 and TRBJ1-1; maybe TRBD1 (6 bases). The source was peripheral blood, collected from a patient treated with radiotherapy plus ipilimumab. This clonotype originated in a human donor with non-small cell lung cancer who had a partial response to radiotherapy plus ipilimumab. Some clones in this sample may be carry-over from other donors' samples. The CDR3 is CAWSVGGLVTEAFF. In nucleotides, the CDR3 is TGTGCCTGGAGTGTGGGGGGGCTGGTGACTGAAGCTTTCTTT. The variable domain in full, with the rest retrieved from reference TRBV30 and TRBJ1-1, is SQTIHQWPATLVQPVGSPLSLECTVEGTSNPNLYWYRQAAGRGLQLLFYSVGIGQISSEVPQNLSASRPQDRQFILSSKKLLLSDSGFYLCAWSVGGLVTEAFFGQGTRLTVV.